This T cell receptor (beta chain) appears in the sequencing data of a study of blood T cells in healthy people across ages. In the case of this clonotype: At one end the junction does not follow the germline gene, possibly because of a read error.

Donors each provided ten milliliters of peripheral blood. Total RNA extracted from each sample amounted to at least 6 micrograms. Germline CDR1 is SGHRS and CDR2 is YFSETQ. The CDR3 has 16 amino acids. The authors ran a second PCR of about 7 to 12 cycles using a sample-barcoded 5' primer and a J-beta primer mix. From the 5' RACE reads, TCRdb called clonotypes with MiXCR, one entry per CDR3 protein. Altogether approximately 960,000 distinct CDR3 sequences are present, almost 30% being singletons, with the ten largest covering roughly 10%. This same sample was also taken into another study, of T cells of mothers and their children. Per that study: Versus unrelated pairs, overlap was slightly higher in related mother-child pairs, without reaching significance.

Sequencing was carried out using blood. This rearrangement joins TRBV5-1 to TRBJ2-7; 12 positions agree with TRBD1. The receptor was derived from a woman aged 35 to 49 in good health. CDR3 residues: CASSLVPGQGAYGQYF. The CDR3 nucleotides are TGCGCCAGCAGCTTGGTACCGGGACAGGGGGCCTACGGGCAGTACTTC.